These 30 T cell receptor beta chains were all obtained from the same sample, sequenced in a study of shared clonotypes between healthy human individuals. Data came from immunoSEQ multiplex PCR; TCRdb stores just in-frame clones and leaves some out. The profile shows about 2.1 million clones, 93% of them singletons. Cells designated naive CD8 were CD45RO-negative and were positively selected for CCR7, with terminally differentiated effector memory CD45RA+ cells excluded. Source material: naive CD8+ T cells from PBMCs. The receptors come from a man aged 18 to 29 in good health. Some clones in this sample may be carry-over from other donors' samples.

This clone appeared once. The chain links TRBV5-1 to TRBJ1-1; D gene unclear. V lost 4 bases and J lost 0, with 7 bases in between. This CDR3 is built from 13 residues. Per the germline V gene, CDR1 is SGHRS and CDR2 is YFSETQ. The chain's CDR3 is CASSNLMNTEAFF. In DNA, the CDR3 is TGCGCCAGCAGCAACCTCATGAACACTGAAGCTTTCTTT.

The V gene is TRBV28, the J gene TRBJ2-5; D may be TRBD2 (5 bases). The germline gives CDR1 MDHEN, CDR2 SYDVKM. CDR3 size: 15 residues. The V and J ends lost 5 bases and 2 bases respectively, with 15 bases between them. The DNA for the CDR3 is TGTGCCAGCAGTGTCCACTGGGGAGTTCAAGAGACCCAGTACTTC. This gives the protein CASSVHWGVQETQYF. Supplemented by reference TRBV28 and TRBJ2-5, the full variable domain reads DVKVTQSSRYLVKRTGEKVFLECVQDMDHENMFWYRQDPGLGLRLIYFSYDVKMKEKGDIPEGYSVSREKKERFSLILESASTNQTSMYLCASSVHWGVQETQYFGPGTRLLVL.

This clone was seen just once. The V and J genes are TRBV6-4 and TRBJ2-3, with TRBD2 as a possible D gene (7 bases). Germline loops: CDR1 MRHNA, CDR2 SNTAGT. This CDR3 comprises 16 residues. The V gene lost 6 bases and the J gene lost 3 bases, with 19 bases spanning the gap. CDR3 DNA sequence: TGTGCCAGCAGCCCCTTACCAGGGGAGGGAACAGATACGCAGTATTTT. It specifies CASSPLPGEGTDTQYF.

V is TRBV6-5 and J is TRBJ2-5, with TRBD2 matching 9 bases. Germline CDR1 MNHEY, CDR2 SVGAGI. This CDR3 contains 14 residues. Trimming cost V 2 bases and J 10 bases; bases outside gene matches: 8. Here the CDR3 DNA reads TGTGCCAGCAGTTACGAGGGCGGGAGGGTGGGCCAGTACTTC. Protein: CASSYEGGRVGQYF.

About this clone itself: Other DNA sequences within the sample encode an identical CDR3. The chain has TRBV29-1 and TRBJ2-1; D is unclear. Trimming removed 7 bases from V and 4 bases from J, with 5 bases in between. Germline lookup yields CDR1 SQVTM and CDR2 ANQGSEA. There are 10 residues in the CDR3. Here the CDR3 reads CSGTYNEQFF. The CDR3, as DNA: TGCAGCGGAACTTACAATGAGCAGTTCTTC.

The chain has TRBV6-5 and TRBJ2-1, with 7 nucleotides matching TRBD2. J gave up 2 bases and V 6 bases, and 4 bases lay outside the gene matches. The CDR3 sequence is 14 residues long. Germline V CDR1 and CDR2: MNHEY, SVGAGI. CDR3 loop: CASSPSGTYNEQFF. In DNA form, the CDR3 reads TGTGCCAGCAGCCCTAGCGGTACCTACAATGAGCAGTTCTTC.

V and J are TRBV27 and TRBJ2-7, with D possibly TRBD2 on 5 matching bases. The CDR3 runs to 15 residues. The germline V gene encodes CDR1 MNHEY and CDR2 SMNVEV (reference sequence). V shed 5 bases and J shed 2 bases, with 16 bases lying between them. CDR3 sequence: CASSPRLLNPYEQYF. CDR3 DNA: TGTGCCAGCAGTCCCAGACTACTCAACCCCTACGAGCAGTACTTC.

This chain uses TRBV28 with TRBJ2-1; D uncertain. In germline, CDR1 is MDHEN, CDR2 SYDVKM. V lost 5 bases and J lost 9, with 11 bases in between. The CDR3 is made up of 12 amino acids. Here the CDR3 reads CASSLLPREQFF. The CDR3 nucleotides are TGTGCCAGCAGTCTCTTGCCTCGTGAGCAGTTCTTC.

Regarding this clone: Other DNA sequences in this sample translate to the same CDR3. This rearrangement joins TRBV5-1 to TRBJ2-7, with no clear D. CDR3 length equals 13 residues. CDR1 is SGHRS, CDR2 YFSETQ, per germline. V lost 2 bases and J 2 bases, leaving 8 bases between the germline ends. The CDR3 region is CASSFGLAYEQYF. CDR3 coding DNA: TGCGCCAGCAGCTTTGGGCTCGCCTACGAGCAGTACTTC.

The J gene is TRBJ2-1, the V gene TRBV25-1; D assignment may be TRBD1 or TRBD2 (5 bases each). The germline V gene encodes CDR1 MGHDK and CDR2 SYGVNS. The CDR3 extends over 11 amino acids. The germline V and J ends were trimmed by 7 bases and 8 bases, with 9 bases remaining between them. The CDR3 protein is CASKVGDEQFF. The CDR3 DNA reads as TGTGCCAGCAAAGTGGGGGATGAGCAGTTCTTC.

This clone is a singleton in its sample. This chain links TRBV7-6 with TRBJ2-7; 13 nucleotides match TRBD2. The CDR3 has 18 amino acids. V gave up 4 bases and J gave up 0 bases; unmatched junction bases: 9. The germline gives CDR1 SGHVS, CDR2 FNYEAQ. The CDR3: CASSSPTSGRHSSYEQYF. In DNA, the CDR3 is TGTGCCAGCAGCTCACCGACTAGCGGGAGGCATAGCTCCTACGAGCAGTACTTC. The full variable domain, rest sourced from reference TRBV7-6 and TRBJ2-7, is GAGVSQSPRYKVTKRGQDVALRCDPISGHVSLYWYRQALGQGPEFLTYFNYEAQQDKSGLPNDRFSAERPEGSISTLTIQRTEQRDSAMYRCASSSPTSGRHSSYEQYFGPGTRLTVT.

V is TRBV10-3 and J is TRBJ1-4; D ambiguous. V was cut by 3 bases and J by 4 bases, with 3 bases left in between. CDR1 is ENHRY and CDR2 is SYGVKD in the germline V gene. The CDR3 sequence is 12 residues long. As DNA, the CDR3 is TGTGCCATCAGTGACCTTAATGAAAAACTGTTTTTT. As protein: CAISDLNEKLFF.

This clone was detected only once. The DNA of the CDR3 is TGTGCCAGCAGCGGTGAAATAGGAGGCTACGAGCAGTACTTC. Protein sequence: CASSGEIGGYEQYF. This chain connects TRBV7-9 to TRBJ2-7; D is possibly TRBD2 (5 bases). The CDR3 runs to 14 residues. CDR1 SEHNR and CDR2 FQNEAQ come from the germline V gene (reference sequence). Between the trimmed V and J ends, which lost 5 bases and 3 bases, there was a span of 14 bases.

Note on this clone: Other DNA sequences in this sample translate to the same CDR3. The V gene is TRBV7-9, the J gene TRBJ2-5; TRBD2 aligns across 7 bases. This CDR3 has 14 residues. The V and J ends lost 6 bases and 2 bases, in that order; junction bases with no gene match: 6. Germline V gives CDR1 SEHNR, CDR2 FQNEAQ (reference sequence). CDR3 nucleotides: TGTGCCAGCAGTTTAAGGGAGGGGCAAGAGACCCAGTACTTC. Translated, it gives CASSLREGQETQYF.

The rearrangement joins TRBV27 to TRBJ2-1; TRBD2 matches at 10 bases. This CDR3 spans 17 amino acids. The V gene end was trimmed by 2 bases and the J gene end by 3 bases; junction bases not matched to a gene: 7. Germline V gene lookup returns CDR1 MNHEY and CDR2 SMNVEV (reference sequence). The CDR3 DNA is TGTGCCAGCAGTTTAAGACAGCGGGAGGGCCACTACAATGAGCAGTTCTTC. Its protein product is CASSLRQREGHYNEQFF.

V gene TRBV25-1 combines with J gene TRBJ2-7; no reliable D call. V was shortened by 9 bases and J by 5 bases, with 8 bases between the two germline ends. Germline V gives CDR1 MGHDK, CDR2 SYGVNS. The CDR3 contains 10 residues. CDR3 coding DNA: TGTGCCAGTGGAGCTCACGAGCAGTACTTC. It encodes CASGAHEQYF.

This chain connects TRBV28 to TRBJ1-1; perhaps TRBD1 as D (6 bases). Trimming took off 8 bases at V and 3 bases at J, with 16 bases between the two ends. The CDR3 loop spans 14 amino acids. Germline lookup yields CDR1 MDHEN and CDR2 SYDVKM. CDR3 sequence reads: CASPHRERDTEAFF. The DNA of the CDR3 is TGTGCCAGCCCCCACAGGGAGAGGGACACTGAAGCTTTCTTT.

The chain recombines TRBV5-5 with TRBJ1-2; D may be TRBD1 (5 bases). The CDR3 runs to 15 residues. The germline gives CDR1 SGHKS, CDR2 YYEKEE (reference sequence). The germline V and J ends were trimmed by 0 bases and 4 bases, with 13 bases remaining between them. The DNA of the CDR3 is TGTGCCAGCAGCTTGGACAGGTCCCAGGGCTATGGCTACACCTTC. This sequence encodes CASSLDRSQGYGYTF.

The chain has TRBV15 and TRBJ2-7, with 9 positions matching TRBD1. Germline values: CDR1 LNHNV, CDR2 YYDKDF (reference sequence). The CDR3 runs 16 residues. J was trimmed by 6 bases and V by 0 bases; bases with no gene match: 9. The CDR3 sequence: CATSRDYGTGNLEQYF. CDR3 DNA sequence: TGTGCCACCAGCAGAGATTATGGGACAGGGAACCTCGAGCAGTACTTC.

The rearrangement uses TRBV21-1 and TRBJ2-2. TRBV21-1 is a documented pseudogene. There are 16 residues in the CDR3. The CDR3 nucleotides read TGTGCCAGCAGCAACCGGGACCGGGACCGCACCGGGGAGCTGTTTTTT. Translating it yields CASSNRDRDRTGELFF.

The chain links TRBV28 to TRBJ2-3; D not resolved. The germline CDR1 and CDR2 sequences are MDHEN and SYDVKM. V gave up 6 bases and J gave up 0 bases, with 7 bases separating them. This CDR3 is 13 amino acids long. CDR3 coding DNA: TGTGCCAGCAGGGTAGACAGCACAGATACGCAGTATTTT. This sequence encodes CASRVDSTDTQYF.

This chain's CDR3 is CASRKGTGWDNEQFF. As DNA, the CDR3 is TGTGCCAGTCGGAAGGGGACAGGGTGGGACAATGAGCAGTTCTTC. This chain links TRBV19 with TRBJ2-1; 9 bases fit TRBD1. The CDR3 runs 15 residues. With 8 bases clipped from V and 5 bases from J, the junction kept 10 bases outside the gene matches. Germline V gives CDR1 LNHDA, CDR2 SQIVND (reference sequence).

The J gene is TRBJ1-1, the V gene TRBV27; a possible D gene is TRBD1 (6 bases). The ends were cut back, 5 bases at V and 0 bases at J, with 16 bases in the middle. Germline loops: CDR1 MNHEY, CDR2 SMNVEV (reference sequence). This CDR3 is built from 16 residues. The CDR3 region has the DNA TGTGCCAGCAGTCCCTCAGAGGGGGACATGAACACTGAAGCTTTCTTT. Protein sequence: CASSPSEGDMNTEAFF.

The chain is built from TRBV9 and TRBJ1-4; D is ambiguous. The CDR3 sequence is 15 residues long. V was clipped by 0 bases and J by 3 bases, with 9 bases between them. CDR1 is SGDLS, CDR2 YYNGEE, per germline. CDR3 loop: CASSVGGDPNEKLFF. DNA of the CDR3: TGTGCCAGCAGCGTAGGTGGAGACCCTAATGAAAAACTGTTTTTT.

The chain combines TRBV5-8 with TRBJ2-3, with a possible D match to TRBD2 (5 bases). V was shortened by 4 bases and J by 2 bases, with 11 bases between the two germline ends. The CDR3 contains 14 residues. The germline CDR1 and CDR2 sequences are SGHTS and YDEGEE. In DNA, the CDR3 is TGTGCCAGCAGCCGGGAACGGCCCACAGATACGCAGTATTTT. Translated: CASSRERPTDTQYF. The full variable domain, with the rest looked up from reference TRBV5-8 and TRBJ2-3, is EAGVTQSPTHLIKTRGQQATLRCSPISGHTSVYWYQQALGLGLQFLLWYDEGEERNRGNFPPRFSGRQFPNYSSELNVNALELEDSALYLCASSRERPTDTQYFGPGTRLTVL.

As regards this clone: This sample also contains other DNA sequences that code for the same CDR3. This rearrangement joins TRBV7-9 to TRBJ2-7; possible D gene TRBD2, 6 bases. Germline CDR1 SEHNR, CDR2 FQNEAQ (reference sequence). The V and J ends lost 5 bases and 4 bases respectively, with 9 bases between them. The CDR3 is 12 residues long. The CDR3 sequence: CASSLTSYEQYF. In DNA, the CDR3 is TGTGCCAGCAGCCTGACTAGTTACGAGCAGTACTTC.

V is TRBV6-6 and J is TRBJ2-7; TRBD2 is a possible D gene (6 bases). V was shortened by 6 bases and J by 3 bases, with 12 bases between the two germline ends. CDR1 MNHNY and CDR2 SVGAGI come from the germline V gene (reference sequence). The CDR3 contains 13 residues. CDR3 nucleotides: TGTGCCAGCAGGATCGGGAGTTTCTACGAGCAGTACTTC. Residues: CASRIGSFYEQYF.

The V call is TRBV7-9, the J call TRBJ1-2; D call uncertain. CDR1 is SEHNR and CDR2 is FQNEAQ in the germline V gene (reference sequence). This CDR3 has 15 residues. V lost 6 bases to trimming and J lost 6 bases, with 20 bases between them. The CDR3 region has the DNA TGTGCCAGCAGTGTAGAGGAGGTCCTGTTTCATGGCTACACCTTC. Translated, it gives CASSVEEVLFHGYTF.

The chain combines TRBV6-1 with TRBJ1-1; D call uncertain. The germline CDR1 and CDR2 sequences are MNHNS and SASEGT. Trimming removed 4 bases at V and 0 bases at J, with 18 bases between. The CDR3 consists of 17 residues. The CDR3 DNA follows: TGTGCCAGCAGTGCGGTCCACGGACGGGCAATGAACACTGAAGCTTTCTTT. Translated, it gives CASSAVHGRAMNTEAFF.

The CDR3 coding sequence is TGTGCCAGCAGTCCCCCCGGGCGGAAAGAGACCCAGTACTTC. This gives the protein CASSPPGRKETQYF. This sequence joins TRBV6-6 and TRBJ2-5; no clear D. Trimming left V 5 bases short and J 3 bases short, with 13 bases between. Germline loops: CDR1 MNHNY, CDR2 SVGAGI (reference sequence). The CDR3 is made up of 14 amino acids.